A selection of T cell receptor beta chains follows, all from one sample in a study of CD8 T cells in ankylosing spondylitis. MiXCR was run by TCRdb on the 5' RACE reads, yielding one entry per CDR3 protein. The repertoire holds around 490,000 distinct CDR3 sequences, less than 6% seen once, with under 4.5% in the top ten. Sequenced: blood, either unsorted or a sorted T cell fraction (not recorded which). The receptors originated from a male donor with ankylosing spondylitis. CDR3s include the opening cysteine and the closing phenylalanine or tryptophan. The order of the fields is CDR3 DNA, CDR3 protein, CDR3 length, clone size, V gene, J gene, D gene. D genes are given only for firm matches. Not all rows give a size; the values are once, few, many and, for expanded clones, a class.

CDR3 DNA: TGCAGCGCAGAAGGCGCGCTGAACACCGGGGAGCTGTTTTTT
CDR3 protein: CSAEGALNTGELFF
CDR3 length: 14
clone size: many
V gene: TRBV29-1
J gene: TRBJ2-2
D gene: .

CDR3 DNA: TGTGCCACCAGCAGAGGCCAAGGCAATATGAACACTGAAGCTTTCTTT
CDR3 protein: CATSRGQGNMNTEAFF
CDR3 length: 16
clone size: many
V gene: TRBV15
J gene: TRBJ1-1
D gene: .

CDR3 DNA: TGTGCCTGGAGTCCAGACAGTAACTATGGCTACACCTTC
CDR3 protein: CAWSPDSNYGYTF
CDR3 length: 13
clone size: few
V gene: TRBV30
J gene: TRBJ1-2
D gene: .

CDR3 DNA: TGTGCCAGCACGGGAAGGCCCGGAAATTCACCCCTCCACTTT
CDR3 protein: CASTGRPGNSPLHF
CDR3 length: 14
clone size: many
V gene: TRBV5-6
J gene: TRBJ1-6
D gene: .

CDR3 DNA: TGTGCCAGCAGCGTAAGAGGGAAGCGGGACGTCCCCTTGAGCTACACCTTC
CDR3 protein: CASSVRGKRDVPLSYTF
CDR3 length: 17
clone size: many
V gene: TRBV9
J gene: TRBJ1-2
D gene: .

CDR3 DNA: TGTGCCAGCAGCTTAGAGCCATATGGTACCTACGAGCAGTACTTC
CDR3 protein: CASSLEPYGTYEQYF
CDR3 length: 15
clone size: many
V gene: TRBV7-2
J gene: TRBJ2-7
D gene: .

CDR3 DNA: TGTGCCAGCAGTGCGACAGGGACGTCGGGTTCGGCGCAGTATTTT
CDR3 protein: CASSATGTSGSAQYF
CDR3 length: 15
clone size: .
V gene: TRBV6-1
J gene: TRBJ2-3
D gene: TRBD1

CDR3 DNA: TGTGCCACCAGCAGAGATCGGGTGGGGGACACTGAAGCTTTCTTT
CDR3 protein: CATSRDRVGDTEAFF
CDR3 length: 15
clone size: many
V gene: TRBV15
J gene: TRBJ1-1
D gene: .

CDR3 DNA: TGTGCCAGCAGCTTAGCGCGGGAATCCAGGGATGGCTACACCTTC
CDR3 protein: CASSLARESRDGYTF
CDR3 length: 15
clone size: many
V gene: TRBV7-2
J gene: TRBJ1-2
D gene: .

CDR3 DNA: TGTGCCAGTACCATTTCCGCCGGGACCTATGAAAAACTGTTTTTT
CDR3 protein: CASTISAGTYEKLFF
CDR3 length: 15
clone size: few
V gene: TRBV19
J gene: TRBJ1-4
D gene: .

CDR3 DNA: TGTGCCAGCATCGCCGGTGATGGGCCGCGGGAGACCCAGTACTTC
CDR3 protein: CASIAGDGPRETQYF
CDR3 length: 15
clone size: .
V gene: TRBV28
J gene: TRBJ2-5
D gene: .

CDR3 DNA: TGCGCCAGCAGCAGTGACAGGGGAGGAGGAAACACCATATATTTT
CDR3 protein: CASSSDRGGGNTIYF
CDR3 length: 15
clone size: many
V gene: TRBV5-1
J gene: TRBJ1-3
D gene: TRBD1

CDR3 DNA: TGTGCCATCAGTGGAGGGGGCCTGCAGCCCCAGCATTTT
CDR3 protein: CAISGGGLQPQHF
CDR3 length: 13
clone size: many
V gene: TRBV10-3
J gene: TRBJ1-5
D gene: TRBD1

CDR3 DNA: TGTGCCAGCAGCTTAGCGTTGCTACAGCCCTACGAGCAGTACTTC
CDR3 protein: CASSLALLQPYEQYF
CDR3 length: 15
clone size: many
V gene: TRBV7-2
J gene: TRBJ2-7
D gene: .

CDR3 DNA: TGTGCCACCAGCAGAGAACGGGCACGTTTCGACACTGAAGCTTTCTTT
CDR3 protein: CATSRERARFDTEAFF
CDR3 length: 16
clone size: many
V gene: TRBV15
J gene: TRBJ1-1
D gene: .

CDR3 DNA: TGTGCCAGCAGTTCACTCGAAGGGTATCTCCAAGAGACCCAGTACTTC
CDR3 protein: CASSSLEGYLQETQYF
CDR3 length: 16
clone size: many
V gene: TRBV27
J gene: TRBJ2-5
D gene: .

CDR3 DNA: TGCAGCGTGGATCTAGCGAATGCCTACAATGAGCAGTTCTTC
CDR3 protein: CSVDLANAYNEQFF
CDR3 length: 14
clone size: many
V gene: TRBV29-1
J gene: TRBJ2-1
D gene: .

CDR3 DNA: TGCAGCGTTGTCAGCGTTCTCTCCACAGATACGCAGTATTTT
CDR3 protein: CSVVSVLSTDTQYF
CDR3 length: 14
clone size: many
V gene: TRBV29-1
J gene: TRBJ2-3
D gene: .

CDR3 DNA: TGTGCCAGCATCATAGCGGGAGGGACGGATGAGCAGTTCTTC
CDR3 protein: CASIIAGGTDEQFF
CDR3 length: 14
clone size: .
V gene: TRBV28
J gene: TRBJ2-1
D gene: TRBD2

CDR3 DNA: TGTGCCAGCAGCCAACAGGGGATCGGTCCCACCGGGGAGCTGTTTTTT
CDR3 protein: CASSQQGIGPTGELFF
CDR3 length: 16
clone size: .
V gene: TRBV5-4
J gene: TRBJ2-2
D gene: TRBD1

CDR3 DNA: TGCAGTGCTACTACGGCTGCAGAAGGCTATGGCTACACCTTC
CDR3 protein: CSATTAAEGYGYTF
CDR3 length: 14
clone size: many
V gene: TRBV20-1
J gene: TRBJ1-2
D gene: .

CDR3 DNA: TGTGCCAGCAGCCCTGAAAGGGTGTTCGATACGCAGTATTTT
CDR3 protein: CASSPERVFDTQYF
CDR3 length: 14
clone size: many
V gene: TRBV5-8
J gene: TRBJ2-3
D gene: .